Listed below are T cell receptor beta chains from one sample, sequenced in a study of blood T cell repertoires in COVID-19. Repertoires were generated with immunoSEQ multiplex PCR, while TCRdb's copy carries only in-frame clones and drops some. The sample contains around 200,000 clones, around nine tenths of which appear only once. The sample consisted of peripheral blood. These receptors all stem from a young man with active or convalescent COVID-19. CDR3s include the opening cysteine and the closing phenylalanine or tryptophan. D genes are given only for firm matches.

CDR3 DNA,CDR3 protein,J gene,D gene,V gene
TGTGCCTGGAGTGTACGGAGTGGGACTGAAGCTTTCTTT,CAWSVRSGTEAFF,TRBJ1-1,NA,TRBV30
TGTGCCAGCAGCTTAGTCGGACTGCGGACCGGGGAGCTGTTTTTT,CASSLVGLRTGELFF,TRBJ2-2,NA,TRBV11-2
TGTGCCAGTTCACAGGGTCCGGGTGGCTACACCTTC,CASSQGPGGYTF,TRBJ1-2,NA,TRBV19
TGTGCCAGCAGCTTAGTAGGTGGCGGACAGCCGGCGCCCCAGCATTTT,CASSLVGGGQPAPQHF,TRBJ1-5,NA,TRBV7-2
TGCAGTGCTAGTCAACAGGGGATGGTAGAGACCCAGTACTTC,CSASQQGMVETQYF,TRBJ2-5,TRBD1,TRBV20-1
TGTGCCAGTAGTGCAACAGGGAAACTGTTTTTT,CASSATGKLFF,TRBJ1-4,NA,TRBV19
TGTGCCAGCAGCCGAATGACAGGGGGCTTTACCTACGAGCAGTACTTC,CASSRMTGGFTYEQYF,TRBJ2-7,TRBD1,TRBV14
TGTGCCAGCAGCGTACTGGGGCATGAGCAGTTCTTC,CASSVLGHEQFF,TRBJ2-1,NA,TRBV9
TGTGCCAGCAGTTTTTCCAAAAATGGCCAGGGGATTGTGTCCTACAATGAGCAGTTCTTC,CASSFSKNGQGIVSYNEQFF,TRBJ2-1,NA,TRBV27
TGTGCCAGCAGCCTACCTATCCAAGAGACCCAGTACTTC,CASSLPIQETQYF,TRBJ2-5,NA,TRBV7-2
TGTGCCAGCAGCCTTAGAACAGAGACCCAGTACTTC,CASSLRTETQYF,TRBJ2-5,NA,TRBV11-2
TGTGCCAGCAGGACTGACAGGGGCAATGGCTACACCTTC,CASRTDRGNGYTF,TRBJ1-2,TRBD1,TRBV7-2
TGTGCCATCAGCGAAACCCGGACTGCGGGCTGGAATGAGCAGTTCTTC,CAISETRTAGWNEQFF,TRBJ2-1,NA,TRBV10-3
TGTGCCAGTAGTGCCGCGGGAGGTGGCTACGAGCAGTACTTC,CASSAAGGGYEQYF,TRBJ2-7,TRBD2,TRBV19